The 2 T cell receptor beta chains reported below all come from one sample, sequenced in a study of cytomegalovirus exposure and HLA in healthy donors (dated by TCRdb to the late 2010s). The library relied on the immunoSEQ multiplex PCR assay. For the multiplex PCR, a mixture combining 60 forward primers for TCR Vbeta segments and 13 reverse primers for TCR Jbeta segments was used. TCRdb took over this immuneACCESS table, retaining in-frame rearrangements with V and J assigned. Such tables are incomplete; in checked studies, under half of the missing clones stem from an unresolved V gene, and the remainder is unexplained. Recorded for this sample are 130,000 or so clones; 60% to 75% of them occurred a single time. About 2.7% of the sample lies in the top ten. Material: PBMCs. These receptors came from a woman between 40 and 55 years old in good health and CMV-seropositive.

The V gene is TRBV18, the J gene TRBJ1-5; TRBD1 matches 12 bases. The CDR3 contains 16 residues. Germline V lookup: CDR1 KGHSH, CDR2 LQKENI. V dropped 1 base and J dropped 7; count of bases not matched to a gene: 5. The CDR3 spells CASSPRDRGQEQPQHF. DNA of the CDR3: TGTGCCAGCTCACCACGGGACAGGGGGCAGGAACAGCCCCAGCATTTT.

V and J are TRBV6-5 and TRBJ2-3, with 8 bases identical to TRBD1. The CDR3 extends over 13 amino acids. The trim removed 6 bases at V and 7 bases at J, leaving 6 bases unmatched. Looked up from germline, CDR1 is MNHEY and CDR2 is SVGAGI. CDR3 sequence: CASRKDRVNTQYF. The CDR3 DNA is TGTGCCAGCAGAAAGGACAGGGTAAATACGCAGTATTTT.